Listed below are T cell receptor beta chains from one sample, sequenced in a study of cytomegalovirus exposure and HLA in healthy donors. The assay was immunoSEQ multiplex PCR, and TCRdb's table has in-frame clones only and misses some. The table has some 120,000 clones, approximately 80% seen once. The sample comprised PBMCs. These receptors originate from a woman aged 25 to 39 in good health and CMV-seronegative. Both conserved end residues are part of each CDR3. D genes are given only for firm matches. The size entry is marked missing in some rows and otherwise reads once, few, many or a size class.

cdr3_aa: CASSAGLAETNEQYF; cdr3_nt: TGTGCCAGCAGCGCGGGACTAGCGGAGACCAACGAGCAGTACTTC; j_call: TRBJ2-7; v_call: TRBV7-3; d_call: TRBD2; clone_size: .
cdr3_aa: CASSRERWEQFF; cdr3_nt: TGTGCTAGTTCCCGGGAGCGTTGGGAGCAGTTCTTC; j_call: TRBJ2-1; v_call: TRBV12-5; d_call: .; clone_size: .
cdr3_aa: CASSYSREYYNEQFF; cdr3_nt: TGTGCCAGCAGTTACTCCCGGGAGTACTACAATGAGCAGTTCTTC; j_call: TRBJ2-1; v_call: TRBV2; d_call: .; clone_size: .
cdr3_aa: CASRNGTSIYEQYF; cdr3_nt: TGTGCCAGTAGGAACGGGACTAGCATCTACGAGCAGTACTTC; j_call: TRBJ2-7; v_call: TRBV19; d_call: TRBD2; clone_size: .
cdr3_aa: CASDHKESDEQFF; cdr3_nt: TGTGCCAGCGACCATAAAGAGAGCGATGAGCAGTTCTTC; j_call: TRBJ2-1; v_call: TRBV2; d_call: .; clone_size: .
cdr3_aa: CASSPKGLTGASTDTQYF; cdr3_nt: TGTGCCAGCAGCCCAAAGGGGCTGACAGGGGCCAGCACAGATACGCAGTATTTT; j_call: TRBJ2-3; v_call: TRBV7-3; d_call: TRBD1; clone_size: .
cdr3_aa: CASSQEGPLAGSADTQYF; cdr3_nt: TGTGCCAGCAGCCAAGAGGGGCCGCTAGCGGGATCCGCAGATACGCAGTATTTT; j_call: TRBJ2-3; v_call: TRBV14; d_call: TRBD2; clone_size: .
cdr3_aa: CASSLLGPGELFF; cdr3_nt: TGTGCCAGCAGTCTTCTGGGGCCCGGGGAGCTGTTTTTT; j_call: TRBJ2-2; v_call: TRBV27; d_call: .; clone_size: few
cdr3_aa: CASSLGGLAGAEAFF; cdr3_nt: TGCGCCAGCAGCTTGGGGGGTTTAGCGGGGGCTGAAGCTTTCTTT; j_call: TRBJ1-1; v_call: TRBV5-1; d_call: .; clone_size: .
cdr3_aa: CASSLDGDRTYEQYF; cdr3_nt: TGTGCCAGCAGCTTAGATGGGGACAGAACCTACGAGCAGTACTTC; j_call: TRBJ2-7; v_call: TRBV11-2; d_call: TRBD1; clone_size: .
cdr3_aa: CAWSGTFNQPQHF; cdr3_nt: TGTGCCTGGAGCGGGACTTTTAATCAGCCCCAGCATTTT; j_call: TRBJ1-5; v_call: TRBV30; d_call: .; clone_size: few
cdr3_aa: CASTGTGWSEAFF; cdr3_nt: TGTGCCAGCACCGGGACAGGGTGGTCTGAAGCTTTCTTT; j_call: TRBJ1-1; v_call: TRBV21-1; d_call: .; clone_size: .
cdr3_aa: CASSLSGLATVTGELFF; cdr3_nt: TGCGCCAGCAGCCTGTCCGGCCTAGCGACTGTTACCGGGGAGCTGTTTTTT; j_call: TRBJ2-2; v_call: TRBV5-1; d_call: .; clone_size: .
cdr3_aa: CASSEGQSNEQYF; cdr3_nt: TGTGCCAGCAGCGAGGGACAGTCTAACGAGCAGTACTTC; j_call: TRBJ2-7; v_call: TRBV9; d_call: TRBD1; clone_size: .
cdr3_aa: CASGLGLKPDTQYF; cdr3_nt: TGTGCCAGCGGTCTAGGACTGAAACCTGATACGCAGTATTTT; j_call: TRBJ2-3; v_call: TRBV27; d_call: .; clone_size: .
cdr3_aa: CASSLGGTSGRDTQYF; cdr3_nt: TGTGCCAGCAGCTTGGGCGGGACTAGCGGGAGAGATACGCAGTATTTT; j_call: TRBJ2-3; v_call: TRBV5-4; d_call: TRBD2; clone_size: .
cdr3_aa: CASSLQRSGNTIYF; cdr3_nt: TGTGCCAGCAGTTTACAAAGGAGCGGAAACACCATATATTTT; j_call: TRBJ1-3; v_call: TRBV27; d_call: .; clone_size: .
cdr3_aa: CASSRATGSYNEQFF; cdr3_nt: TGTGCCAGCAGCCGAGCGACAGGCTCCTACAATGAGCAGTTCTTC; j_call: TRBJ2-1; v_call: TRBV5-4; d_call: .; clone_size: .
cdr3_aa: CARRGTANTGELFF; cdr3_nt: TGTGCCAGGCGCGGGACCGCGAACACCGGGGAGCTGTTTTTT; j_call: TRBJ2-2; v_call: TRBV21-1; d_call: .; clone_size: .
cdr3_aa: CASSVSSGTYNEQFF; cdr3_nt: TGTGCCAGCAGCGTAAGCAGCGGGACTTACAATGAGCAGTTCTTC; j_call: TRBJ2-1; v_call: TRBV9; d_call: TRBD2; clone_size: .
cdr3_aa: CATAPRGGSGEQYF; cdr3_nt: TGTGCCACCGCCCCGAGGGGGGGATCGGGGGAGCAGTACTTC; j_call: TRBJ2-7; v_call: TRBV6-5; d_call: .; clone_size: .
cdr3_aa: CASSEQSSGANVLTF; cdr3_nt: TGTGCCAGCAGTGAACAGAGCTCTGGGGCCAACGTCCTGACTTTC; j_call: TRBJ2-6; v_call: TRBV6-4; d_call: .; clone_size: medium-sized
cdr3_aa: CAPAGQGDEKLFF; cdr3_nt: TGTGCTCCAGCAGGTCAGGGGGATGAAAAACTGTTTTTT; j_call: TRBJ1-4; v_call: TRBV11-3; d_call: TRBD1; clone_size: .
cdr3_aa: CASSLGGGRLYEQYF; cdr3_nt: TGTGCCAGCAGCCTAGGGGGGGGGCGGTTATACGAGCAGTACTTC; j_call: TRBJ2-7; v_call: TRBV6-5; d_call: .; clone_size: .
cdr3_aa: CASSAPRQGSSGANVLTF; cdr3_nt: TGTGCCTCCAGTGCCCCCCGACAGGGCAGTTCTGGGGCCAACGTCCTGACTTTC; j_call: TRBJ2-6; v_call: TRBV27; d_call: TRBD1; clone_size: .
cdr3_aa: CASSPDLGQDYNEQFF; cdr3_nt: TGTGCCAGCAGCCCAGATCTCGGACAGGATTACAATGAGCAGTTCTTC; j_call: TRBJ2-1; v_call: TRBV11-3; d_call: TRBD1; clone_size: few
cdr3_aa: CASSLTETSSYEQYF; cdr3_nt: TGTGCCAGCAGCTTAACCGAGACTAGCAGCTACGAGCAGTACTTC; j_call: TRBJ2-7; v_call: TRBV7-6; d_call: TRBD2; clone_size: few
cdr3_aa: CASSIVLANYNEQFF; cdr3_nt: TGTGCCAGTAGTATAGTGCTAGCGAACTACAATGAGCAGTTCTTC; j_call: TRBJ2-1; v_call: TRBV19; d_call: .; clone_size: .
cdr3_aa: CAWEQGNQPQHF; cdr3_nt: TGTGCCTGGGAACAGGGGAATCAGCCCCAGCATTTT; j_call: TRBJ1-5; v_call: TRBV30; d_call: TRBD1; clone_size: .
cdr3_aa: CASGEDYGYTF; cdr3_nt: TGTGCCAGCGGGGAGGATTATGGCTACACCTTC; j_call: TRBJ1-2; v_call: TRBV6-1; d_call: .; clone_size: .
cdr3_aa: CSSSSSPTGSKNIQYF; cdr3_nt: TGTTCCAGCAGCTCCTCACCCACAGGATCAAAAAACATTCAGTACTTC; j_call: TRBJ2-4; v_call: TRBV7-9; d_call: .; clone_size: .
cdr3_aa: CASSEGTIQETQYF; cdr3_nt: TGTGCCAGCAGTGAAGGGACTATCCAAGAGACCCAGTACTTC; j_call: TRBJ2-5; v_call: TRBV2; d_call: .; clone_size: .
cdr3_aa: CASSQPGQGTGEQYF; cdr3_nt: TGCGCCAGCAGCCAGCCGGGACAGGGGACAGGCGAGCAGTACTTC; j_call: TRBJ2-7; v_call: TRBV4-1; d_call: TRBD1; clone_size: .
cdr3_aa: CASSFKTGELNTEAFF; cdr3_nt: TGTGCCAGCAGCTTCAAAACAGGGGAATTGAACACTGAAGCTTTCTTT; j_call: TRBJ1-1; v_call: TRBV5-8; d_call: TRBD1; clone_size: .
cdr3_aa: CASSEALAGVYEQYF; cdr3_nt: TGTGCCAGCAGTGAAGCGCTAGCGGGAGTGTACGAGCAGTACTTC; j_call: TRBJ2-7; v_call: TRBV6-1; d_call: TRBD2; clone_size: .
cdr3_aa: CASSISETQGGFHSNQPQHF; cdr3_nt: TGTGCCAGTAGTATCTCAGAAACACAGGGGGGATTCCATAGCAATCAGCCCCAGCATTTT; j_call: TRBJ1-5; v_call: TRBV19; d_call: TRBD1; clone_size: .
cdr3_aa: CASRGQGLGQETQYF; cdr3_nt: TGTGCCAGTAGGGGACAGGGACTCGGGCAAGAGACCCAGTACTTC; j_call: TRBJ2-5; v_call: TRBV19; d_call: TRBD1; clone_size: few
cdr3_aa: CASHSGAHSYEQYF; cdr3_nt: TGCGCCAGCCATTCAGGCGCTCATTCCTACGAGCAGTACTTC; j_call: TRBJ2-7; v_call: TRBV5-1; d_call: .; clone_size: .
cdr3_aa: CASSLGRQAYEQYF; cdr3_nt: TGTGCCAGCAGCTTAGGGAGACAGGCCTACGAGCAGTACTTC; j_call: TRBJ2-7; v_call: TRBV11-2; d_call: .; clone_size: .
cdr3_aa: CASSLGVAAGEQYF; cdr3_nt: TGTGCCAGCAGCTTGGGGGTGGCAGCGGGCGAGCAGTACTTC; j_call: TRBJ2-7; v_call: TRBV5-4; d_call: .; clone_size: .
cdr3_aa: CAISSDSSTDTQYF; cdr3_nt: TGTGCCATCAGTTCCGACAGCAGCACAGATACGCAGTATTTT; j_call: TRBJ2-3; v_call: TRBV10-3; d_call: .; clone_size: .
cdr3_aa: CASRNPDRGSEQYF; cdr3_nt: TGTGCCAGCAGAAACCCGGACAGGGGGAGCGAGCAGTACTTC; j_call: TRBJ2-7; v_call: TRBV5-4; d_call: TRBD1; clone_size: .
cdr3_aa: CASREGDTQYF; cdr3_nt: TGTGCCAGCAGGGAGGGAGATACGCAGTATTTT; j_call: TRBJ2-3; v_call: TRBV6-1; d_call: .; clone_size: .
cdr3_aa: CASSLGGAGANVLTF; cdr3_nt: TGCGCCAGCAGCTTGGGGGGGGCTGGGGCCAACGTCCTGACTTTC; j_call: TRBJ2-6; v_call: TRBV5-1; d_call: .; clone_size: few
cdr3_aa: CASSEGGGQPVAKNIQYF; cdr3_nt: TGTGCCAGCAGTGAAGGCGGCGGGCAACCTGTAGCCAAAAACATTCAGTACTTC; j_call: TRBJ2-4; v_call: TRBV6-1; d_call: .; clone_size: .
cdr3_aa: CASSLVRGPETEAFF; cdr3_nt: TGTGCCAGCAGCTTAGTTAGGGGGCCGGAGACTGAAGCTTTCTTT; j_call: TRBJ1-1; v_call: TRBV11-2; d_call: TRBD1; clone_size: .
cdr3_aa: CASSQSGSNQPQHF; cdr3_nt: TGTGCCAGCAGCCAGTCAGGGAGCAATCAGCCCCAGCATTTT; j_call: TRBJ1-5; v_call: TRBV2; d_call: .; clone_size: .
cdr3_aa: CASSVYRGSSYEQYF; cdr3_nt: TGTGCCAGCAGTGTATACAGGGGGTCCTCCTACGAGCAGTACTTC; j_call: TRBJ2-7; v_call: TRBV6-1; d_call: TRBD1; clone_size: .
cdr3_aa: CASSLKQNTEAFF; cdr3_nt: TGCGCCAGCAGTCTGAAGCAGAACACTGAAGCTTTCTTT; j_call: TRBJ1-1; v_call: TRBV10-1; d_call: .; clone_size: .
cdr3_aa: CASSLGNSGNYNEQFF; cdr3_nt: TGTGCCAGCAGCTTGGGCAATAGCGGGAACTACAATGAGCAGTTCTTC; j_call: TRBJ2-1; v_call: TRBV5-6; d_call: TRBD2; clone_size: once
cdr3_aa: CASRPGLAGGQFF; cdr3_nt: TGTGCCAGCAGGCCGGGACTAGCGGGCGGGCAGTTCTTC; j_call: TRBJ2-1; v_call: TRBV6-6; d_call: TRBD2; clone_size: .
cdr3_aa: CASSLSPTGELFF; cdr3_nt: TGTGCCAGCAGCTTATCCCCAACCGGGGAGCTGTTTTTT; j_call: TRBJ2-2; v_call: TRBV7-2; d_call: .; clone_size: .
cdr3_aa: CASSFSPTSGSQDTQYF; cdr3_nt: TGTGCCAGCAGTTTCTCTCCGACTAGCGGGAGCCAAGATACGCAGTATTTT; j_call: TRBJ2-3; v_call: TRBV27; d_call: TRBD2; clone_size: .
cdr3_aa: CASSFGGTDGYEQYF; cdr3_nt: TGTGCCAGCAGTTTCGGCGGGACGGACGGTTACGAGCAGTACTTC; j_call: TRBJ2-7; v_call: TRBV27; d_call: .; clone_size: .
cdr3_aa: CASSPGTGRGEKLFF; cdr3_nt: TGTGCCAGCTCACCAGGAACGGGGAGGGGTGAAAAACTGTTTTTT; j_call: TRBJ1-4; v_call: TRBV18; d_call: .; clone_size: few